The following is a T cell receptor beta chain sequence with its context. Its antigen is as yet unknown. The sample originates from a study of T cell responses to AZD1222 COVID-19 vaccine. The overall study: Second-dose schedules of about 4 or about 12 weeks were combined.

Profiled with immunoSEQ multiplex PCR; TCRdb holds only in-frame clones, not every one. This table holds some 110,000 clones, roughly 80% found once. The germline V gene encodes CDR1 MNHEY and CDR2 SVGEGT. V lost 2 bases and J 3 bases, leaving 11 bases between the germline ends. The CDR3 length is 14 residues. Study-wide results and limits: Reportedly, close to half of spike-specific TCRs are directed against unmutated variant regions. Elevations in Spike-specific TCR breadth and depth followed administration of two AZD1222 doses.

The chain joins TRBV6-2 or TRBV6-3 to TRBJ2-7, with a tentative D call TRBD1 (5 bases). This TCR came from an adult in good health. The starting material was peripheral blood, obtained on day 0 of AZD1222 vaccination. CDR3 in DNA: TGTGCCAGCAGTTACGTCGACAGTCTCTACGAGCAGTACTTC. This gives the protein CASSYVDSLYEQYF.